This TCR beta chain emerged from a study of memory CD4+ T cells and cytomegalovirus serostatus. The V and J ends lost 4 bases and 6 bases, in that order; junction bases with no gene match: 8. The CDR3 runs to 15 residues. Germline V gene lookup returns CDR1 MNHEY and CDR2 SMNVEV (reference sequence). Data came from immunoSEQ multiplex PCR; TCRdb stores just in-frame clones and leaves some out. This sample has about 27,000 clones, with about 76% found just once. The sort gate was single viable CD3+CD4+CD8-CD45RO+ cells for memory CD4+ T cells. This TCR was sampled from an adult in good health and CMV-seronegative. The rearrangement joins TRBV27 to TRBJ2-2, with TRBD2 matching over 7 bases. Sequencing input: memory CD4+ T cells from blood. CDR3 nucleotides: TGTGCCAGCAGTTCTTGGCGGGAGAGGGCCGGGGAGCTGTTTTTT. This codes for CASSSWRERAGELFF.